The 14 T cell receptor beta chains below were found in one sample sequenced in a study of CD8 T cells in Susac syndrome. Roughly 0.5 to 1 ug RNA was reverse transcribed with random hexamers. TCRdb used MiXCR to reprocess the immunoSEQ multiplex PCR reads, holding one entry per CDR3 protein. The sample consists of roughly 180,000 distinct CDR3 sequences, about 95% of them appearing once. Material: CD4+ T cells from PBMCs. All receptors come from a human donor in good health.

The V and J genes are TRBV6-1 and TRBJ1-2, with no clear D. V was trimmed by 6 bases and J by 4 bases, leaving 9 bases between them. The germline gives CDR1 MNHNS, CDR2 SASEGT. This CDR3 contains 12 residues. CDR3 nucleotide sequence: TGTGCCAGCAGCGACGGTGGCTATGGCTACACCTTC. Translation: CASSDGGYGYTF.

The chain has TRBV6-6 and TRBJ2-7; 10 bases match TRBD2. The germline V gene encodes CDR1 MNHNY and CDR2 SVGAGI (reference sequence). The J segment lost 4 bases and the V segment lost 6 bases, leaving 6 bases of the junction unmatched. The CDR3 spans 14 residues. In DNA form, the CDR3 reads TGTGCCAGCAGATATGGGACTAGCGAGTACGAGCAGTACTTC. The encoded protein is CASRYGTSEYEQYF.

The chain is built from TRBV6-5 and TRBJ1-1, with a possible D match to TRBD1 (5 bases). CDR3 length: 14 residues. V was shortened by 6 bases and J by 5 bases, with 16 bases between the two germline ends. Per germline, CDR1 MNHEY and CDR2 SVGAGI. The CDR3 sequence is CASRATAGGTEAFF. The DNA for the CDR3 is TGTGCCAGCAGAGCGACAGCCGGCGGGACTGAAGCTTTCTTT.

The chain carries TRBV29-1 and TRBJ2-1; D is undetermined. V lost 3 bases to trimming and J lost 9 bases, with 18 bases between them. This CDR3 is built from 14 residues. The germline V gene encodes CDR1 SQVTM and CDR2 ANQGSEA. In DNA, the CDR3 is TGCAGCGTTGACTCTACCCTTCAGTGGGGTGAGCAGTTCTTC. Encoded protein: CSVDSTLQWGEQFF.

For the CDR3, the DNA is TGTGCCAGCAGTTCCCTGGATCGTGGCTACACCTTC. Its translation: CASSSLDRGYTF. The chain carries TRBV28 and TRBJ1-2; no reliable D call. The CDR3 has 12 residues. V was shortened by 4 bases and J by 7 bases, with 10 bases between the two germline ends. Looked up from germline, CDR1 is MDHEN and CDR2 is SYDVKM.

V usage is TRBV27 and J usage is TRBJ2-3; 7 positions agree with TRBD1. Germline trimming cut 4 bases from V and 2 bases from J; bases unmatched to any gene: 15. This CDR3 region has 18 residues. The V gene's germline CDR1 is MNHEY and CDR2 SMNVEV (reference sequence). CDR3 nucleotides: TGTGCCAGCAGTTCACACCGGGATCCGAGGGGGCCCACAGATACGCAGTATTTT. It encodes CASSSHRDPRGPTDTQYF.

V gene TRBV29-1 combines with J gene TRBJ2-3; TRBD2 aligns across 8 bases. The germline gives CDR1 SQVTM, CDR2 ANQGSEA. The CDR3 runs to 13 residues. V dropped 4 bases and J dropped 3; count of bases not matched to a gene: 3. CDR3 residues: CSVGSSGTDTQYF. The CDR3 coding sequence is TGCAGCGTTGGGTCTAGCGGGACAGATACGCAGTATTTT.

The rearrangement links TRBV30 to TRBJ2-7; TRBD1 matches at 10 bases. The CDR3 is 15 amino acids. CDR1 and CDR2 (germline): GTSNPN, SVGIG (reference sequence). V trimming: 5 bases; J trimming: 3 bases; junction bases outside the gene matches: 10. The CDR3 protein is CAWRDRGEWSYEQYF. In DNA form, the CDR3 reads TGTGCCTGGCGGGACAGGGGAGAATGGAGCTACGAGCAGTACTTC.

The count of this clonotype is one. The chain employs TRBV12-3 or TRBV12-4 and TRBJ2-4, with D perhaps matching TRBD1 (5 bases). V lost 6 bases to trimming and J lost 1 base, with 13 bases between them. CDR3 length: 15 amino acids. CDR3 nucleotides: TGTGCCAGCAGCCGCGAAGGGGTGGCCAAAAACATTCAGTACTTC. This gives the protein CASSREGVAKNIQYF.

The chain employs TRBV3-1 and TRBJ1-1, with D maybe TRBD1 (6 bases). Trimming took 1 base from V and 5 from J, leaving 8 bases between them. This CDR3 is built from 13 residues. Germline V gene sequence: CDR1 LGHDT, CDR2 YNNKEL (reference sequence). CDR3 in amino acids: CASSQVGATEAFF. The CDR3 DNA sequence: TGTGCCAGCAGCCAAGTGGGGGCTACTGAAGCTTTCTTT.

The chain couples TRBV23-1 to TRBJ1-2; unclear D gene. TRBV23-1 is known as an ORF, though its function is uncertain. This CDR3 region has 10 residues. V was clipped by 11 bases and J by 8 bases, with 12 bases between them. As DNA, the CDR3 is TGCGCCGCTTTGGTGGAGGGCTACACCTTC. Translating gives CAALVEGYTF.

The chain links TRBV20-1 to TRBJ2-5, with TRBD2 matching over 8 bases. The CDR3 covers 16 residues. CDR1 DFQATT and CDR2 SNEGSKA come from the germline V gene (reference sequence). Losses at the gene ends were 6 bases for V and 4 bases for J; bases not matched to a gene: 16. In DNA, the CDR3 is TGCAGTGCCCCGACCCTTAGCGGGAACTACGGAGAGACCCAGTACTTC. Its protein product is CSAPTLSGNYGETQYF.

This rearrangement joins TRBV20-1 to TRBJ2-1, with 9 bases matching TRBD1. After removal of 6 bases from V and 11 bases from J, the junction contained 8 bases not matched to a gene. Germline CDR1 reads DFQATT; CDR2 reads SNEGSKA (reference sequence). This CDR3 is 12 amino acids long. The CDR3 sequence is CSAPGQGSKQFF. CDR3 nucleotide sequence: TGCAGTGCGCCGGGACAGGGCTCGAAGCAGTTCTTC.

This CDR3 reads CSAREASGSSYNEQFF. The CDR3 DNA sequence: TGCAGTGCTAGAGAGGCTAGCGGGAGCTCCTACAATGAGCAGTTCTTC. The rearrangement joins TRBV20-1 to TRBJ2-1, with 10 bases identical to TRBD2. Germline V gene data show CDR1 as DFQATT and CDR2 as SNEGSKA (reference sequence). With 0 bases clipped from V and 0 bases from J, the junction kept 2 bases outside the gene matches. The CDR3 has 16 amino acids.